The clone carrying this T cell receptor (beta chain) was seen only a few times. The CDR3 has 14 residues. Per germline, CDR1 LGHDT and CDR2 YNNKEL (reference sequence). V was shortened by 1 base and J by 7 bases, with 13 bases between the two germline ends. The sample comes from a study of blood T cell repertoires in COVID-19. Study summary: Both acute and convalescent COVID-19 samples were obtained from the United States, Italy and Spain. PBMCs, B-cell-depleted T cells, or T cells provided the cDNA or gDNA that made up the material.

This table comes from immunoSEQ multiplex PCR, and its TCRdb copy is limited to in-frame clones, with some not included. The sample carries 55,000 to 75,000 clones, approximately 78% recorded once. The chain recombines TRBV3-1 (or the pseudogene TRBV3-2) with TRBJ1-2; TRBD1 might be the D (5 bases). This receptor was obtained from an elderly man with acute or convalescent COVID-19. What was sequenced was peripheral blood. CDR3 bases: TGTGCCAGCAGCCAAGTTGGGGCCAGTGGTGGCTACACCTTC. Translated, it gives CASSQVGASGGYTF.